A selection of T cell receptor beta chains follows, all from one sample in a study of a mutant IDH1 vaccine in newly diagnosed glioma. No cognate antigen is known for these TCRs. Produced via immunoSEQ multiplex PCR; TCRdb's table is partial and in-frame only. The sample includes around 54,000 clones, around 87% of them seen just once. The sequenced sample was PBMCs, obtained from a glioma patient whose treatment included an IDH1 peptide vaccine. These receptors came from a man aged 40-49 years with glioma. The CDR3 runs from the conserved cysteine through the conserved F or W. Rows may omit the clone size; those that give it use once, few, many or a size class.

cdr3_length: 14
clone_size: few
v_call: TRBV5-1
cdr3_aa: CASSFSGREGEQFF

cdr3_length: 16
clone_size: .
v_call: TRBV9
cdr3_aa: CASSARGSGSTDTQYF

cdr3_length: 15
clone_size: .
v_call: TRBV9
cdr3_aa: CASSPGLAEYNEQFF

cdr3_length: 17
clone_size: once
v_call: TRBV7-4
cdr3_aa: CASSLAPSAGVGETQYF

cdr3_length: 15
clone_size: .
v_call: TRBV28
cdr3_aa: CASSFRDRRNEKLFF

cdr3_length: 15
clone_size: .
v_call: TRBV27
cdr3_aa: CASSTRTGLMDEQYF

cdr3_length: 17
clone_size: .
v_call: TRBV18
cdr3_aa: CASSPRLAGMVTDTQYF

cdr3_length: 15
clone_size: once
v_call: TRBV5-1
cdr3_aa: CASSSQGKNTGELFF

cdr3_length: 14
clone_size: .
v_call: TRBV19
cdr3_aa: CASSISDLNQPQHF

cdr3_length: 12
clone_size: .
v_call: TRBV5-4
cdr3_aa: CATRTDVYGYTF

cdr3_length: 15
clone_size: .
v_call: TRBV6-5
cdr3_aa: CASTPLGQLKNIQYF

cdr3_length: 16
clone_size: once
v_call: TRBV5-6
cdr3_aa: CASSLVGSGRTETQYF

cdr3_length: 11
clone_size: .
v_call: TRBV7-9
cdr3_aa: CASWITETQYF